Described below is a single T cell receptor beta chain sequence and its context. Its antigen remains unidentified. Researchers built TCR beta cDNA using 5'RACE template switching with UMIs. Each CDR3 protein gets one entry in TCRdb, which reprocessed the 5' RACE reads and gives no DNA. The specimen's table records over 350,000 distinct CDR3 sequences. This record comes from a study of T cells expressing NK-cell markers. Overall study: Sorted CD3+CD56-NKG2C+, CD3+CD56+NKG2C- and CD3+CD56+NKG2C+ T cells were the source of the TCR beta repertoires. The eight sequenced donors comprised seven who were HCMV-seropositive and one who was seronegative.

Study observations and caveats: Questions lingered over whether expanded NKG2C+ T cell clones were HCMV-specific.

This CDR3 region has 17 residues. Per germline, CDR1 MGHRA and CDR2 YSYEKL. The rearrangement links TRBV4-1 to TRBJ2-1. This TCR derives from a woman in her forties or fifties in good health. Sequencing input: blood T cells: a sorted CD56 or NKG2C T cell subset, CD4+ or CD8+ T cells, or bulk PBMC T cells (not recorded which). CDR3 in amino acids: CASSQGSPGAPYNEQFF.